The 9 T cell receptor beta chains presented below share a single source sample, sequenced in a study of OX40 agonist ivuxolimab in advanced cancers. Library construction relied on the immunoSEQ multiplex PCR assay. TCRdb stores this immuneACCESS table with in-frame sequences only. Part of the clones is absent; in the studies checked, under half of the shortfall reflects unresolved V genes, and no reason is known for the rest. Present in this sample are 50,000 to 75,000 clones, about 90% of which were seen just once. The ten largest clonotypes hold over 4% of the sample. The specimen was CD4+ or CD8+ T cells sorted from blood, collected in a trial of the OX40 agonist ivuxolimab. All receptors derive from an adult with an advanced solid tumor such as melanoma, head and neck, liver or kidney cancer.

This chain connects TRBV19 to TRBJ2-7; no firm D call. This CDR3 has 14 amino acids. V was pared by 4 bases and J by 1 base, with 11 bases between. Germline V CDR1 and CDR2: LNHDA, SQIVND (reference sequence). The CDR3 region has the DNA TGTGCCAGTAGTACCCCAGGTTCTTCCTACGAGCAGTACTTC. Translated: CASSTPGSSYEQYF. The full variable domain, its missing parts supplied by reference TRBV19 and TRBJ2-7, is DGGITQSPKYLFRKEGQNVTLSCEQNLNHDAMYWYRQDPGQGLRLIYYSQIVNDFQKGDIAEGYSVSREKKESFPLTVTSAQKNPTAFYLCASSTPGSSYEQYFGPGTRLTVT.

The sample holds a few counts of this clone. The genes are TRBV27 and TRBJ2-7; weak D call: TRBD2 (5 bases). The CDR3 runs to 13 residues. Germline assignment: CDR1 MNHEY and CDR2 SMNVEV (reference sequence). V dropped 3 bases and J dropped 12 bases, with 18 bases sitting between them. CDR3: CASSFKLGLQLYF. For the CDR3, the DNA is TGTGCCAGCAGTTTCAAACTAGGCCTTCAGCTGTACTTC.

This clone appeared a few times. The chain combines TRBV28 with TRBJ2-3; D is possibly TRBD2 (7 bases). The germline V and J ends were trimmed by 2 bases and 4 bases, with 10 bases remaining between them. The V gene's germline CDR1 is MDHEN and CDR2 SYDVKM. The CDR3 runs 14 residues. The CDR3 protein is CASSLGGASDTQYF. The CDR3 DNA reads TGTGCCAGCAGTTTAGGGGGGGCTTCAGATACGCAGTATTTT.

The chain combines TRBV7-2 with TRBJ1-1; D gene ambiguous. The V end was cut by 5 bases, the J end by 6 bases, with 13 bases between. CDR3 size: 13 residues. Germline assignment: CDR1 SGHTA and CDR2 FQGNSA. CDR3 coding DNA: TGTGCCAGCAGCCAACTCGTAGGCGCTGAAGCTTTCTTT. Translated: CASSQLVGAEAFF.

This clone was recorded once. V usage is TRBV27 and J usage is TRBJ2-7; 8 nucleotides match TRBD2. Germline V gene lookup returns CDR1 MNHEY and CDR2 SMNVEV (reference sequence). The ends lost 7 bases at V and 1 base at J; junction bases unmatched: 9. The CDR3 has 15 amino acids. The CDR3 reads CASTQVSGGSYEQYF. CDR3 DNA: TGTGCCAGCACCCAAGTCTCGGGAGGGTCCTACGAGCAGTACTTC.

This chain joins TRBV18 and TRBJ2-5; possibly TRBD2 for D (5 bases). The V gene lost 3 bases and the J gene lost 1 base, with 15 bases spanning the gap. Looked up from germline, CDR1 is KGHSH and CDR2 is LQKENI. The CDR3 covers 16 residues. In nucleotides, the CDR3 is TGTGCCAGCTCACCTAAAGACGGGGTCCTCCAAGAGACCCAGTACTTC. Translated: CASSPKDGVLQETQYF.

The chain couples TRBV28 to TRBJ1-2; D unclear. The CDR3 covers 18 residues. V was cut by 6 bases and J by 14 bases, with 37 bases left in between. Germline V gives CDR1 MDHEN, CDR2 SYDVKM. The CDR3 spells CASSSSKASTLLTMARTF. Here the CDR3 DNA reads TGTGCCAGCAGCTCCTCGAAGGCGTCCACACTTTTAACTATGGCTAGGACCTTC.

The chain is built from TRBV7-2 and TRBJ2-5, with 7 bases that match TRBD1. Germline trimming cut 5 bases from V and 5 bases from J; bases unmatched to any gene: 5. The length of the CDR3 is 13 residues. From germline, CDR1 is SGHTA and CDR2 FQGNSA. CDR3 DNA: TGTGCCAGCAGCGTAGGGACAGAGGAGACCCAGTACTTC. It yields the protein CASSVGTEETQYF.

The J gene is TRBJ2-3, the V gene TRBV11-3; D unresolved. CDR3 size: 13 residues. Germline lookup yields CDR1 SGHNT and CDR2 YENEEA. Trimming shortened V by 1 base and J by 4 bases, and 6 bases separated the two germline ends. The CDR3 DNA reads TGTGCCAGCAGCTTAGCGCTGGCAGATACGCAGTATTTT. Translation: CASSLALADTQYF.